The rows below give T cell receptor beta chains drawn from one sample of a study of blood T cells in healthy people across ages. TCRdb ran MiXCR on the 5' RACE reads and lists one entry per CDR3 protein. The data contain roughly 1,000,000 distinct CDR3 sequences, almost 25% of them singletons. Another study also made use of these data, one on T cells of mothers and their children.

The material sequenced was blood. The source of these receptors is a girl aged 2 to 9 in good health. The CDR3 runs from the conserved cysteine through the conserved F or W. A D gene is named only where the DNA matches it firmly. Rows may omit the clone size; those that give it use once, few, many or a size class.

D: TRBD1; size: .; J: TRBJ2-3; V: TRBV5-1; length: 15; CDR3: CASSGTFRTGKTENF; DNA: TGCGCCAGCAGCGGGACCTTTCGGACAGGCAAAACCGAGAATTTT
D: TRBD1; size: .; J: TRBJ1-4; V: TRBV9; length: 16; CDR3: CASSSEPGTGEEKLVF; DNA: TGTGCCAGCAGCTCTGAACCCGGGACAGGGGAGGAAAAACTGGTTTTT
D: .; size: .; J: TRBJ2-7; V: TRBV20-1; length: 16; CDR3: CSARDFHSGGLNEQYF; DNA: TGCAGTGCTAGAGATTTTCACAGTGGGGGGCTCAACGAGCAGTACTTC
D: TRBD2; size: .; J: TRBJ2-1; V: TRBV27; length: 16; CDR3: CASSPYGEGSYNEQFF; DNA: TGTGCCAGCAGTCCCTATGGGGAGGGTTCCTACAATGAGCAGTTCTTC
D: TRBD2; size: few; J: TRBJ2-7; V: TRBV27; length: 14; CDR3: CASISREGSYEQYF; DNA: TGTGCCAGCATCTCGCGGGAGGGCTCGTACGAGCAGTACTTC
D: .; size: .; J: TRBJ2-3; V: TRBV5-4; length: 13; CDR3: CASRGPGADTRYF; DNA: TGTGCCAGCAGAGGCCCCGGCGCAGATACGCGGTATTTT
D: .; size: .; J: TRBJ2-5; V: TRBV27; length: 17; CDR3: CASSLSPPGQGSETQYF; DNA: TGTGCCAGCAGTTTATCCCCCCCTGGGCAGGGGAGCGAGACCCAGTACTTC
D: .; size: .; J: TRBJ1-2; V: TRBV7-9; length: 12; CDR3: CASSFRQYGYTF; DNA: TGTGCCAGCAGCTTCCGGCAGTATGGCTACACCTTC
D: .; size: .; J: TRBJ2-7; V: TRBV29-1; length: 11; CDR3: CSALESYEQYF; DNA: TGCAGCGCCCTAGAATCCTACGAGCAGTACTTC
D: .; size: .; J: TRBJ2-5; V: TRBV11-1; length: 14; CDR3: CASSTGTQKETQYF; DNA: TGTGCCAGCAGCACCGGGACGCAGAAAGAGACCCAGTACTTC
D: TRBD1; size: .; J: TRBJ1-5; V: TRBV12-5; length: 17; CDR3: CASGPGTGTFSNQPQHF; DNA: TGTGCTAGTGGTCCCGGGACAGGGACGTTTAGCAATCAGCCCCAGCATTTT
D: .; size: few; J: TRBJ2-2; V: TRBV7-9; length: 10; CDR3: CAVDTGELFF; DNA: TGTGCCGTTGACACCGGGGAGCTGTTTTTT
D: .; size: .; J: TRBJ1-1; V: TRBV6-6; length: 17; CDR3: CASSYSNRVSSSTGAFF; DNA: TGTGCCAGCAGTTACTCGAACAGGGTATCTTCTTCGACTGGAGCTTTCTTT
D: .; size: few; J: TRBJ2-5; V: TRBV9; length: 17; CDR3: CASSVAPWGRPQETQYF; DNA: TGTGCCAGCAGCGTAGCTCCATGGGGCCGCCCTCAAGAGACCCAGTACTTC
D: TRBD1; size: few; J: TRBJ2-1; V: TRBV5-1; length: 15; CDR3: CASSNGQGLPNEQFF; DNA: TGCGCCAGCAGCAATGGACAGGGTTTGCCGAATGAGCAGTTCTTC
D: .; size: few; J: TRBJ2-7; V: TRBV12-5; length: 18; CDR3: CASGLTRRSSGQGYEQYF; DNA: TGTGCTAGTGGTTTAACCAGGAGATCGTCTGGGCAGGGGTACGAGCAGTACTTC
D: .; size: .; J: TRBJ2-2; V: TRBV12-5; length: 14; CDR3: CASGSTGGAGELFF; DNA: TGTGCTAGTGGCTCCACCGGGGGTGCCGGGGAGCTGTTTTTT
D: .; size: few; J: TRBJ2-1; V: TRBV24-1; length: 13; CDR3: CATAGSRADEQFF; DNA: TGTGCCACCGCTGGCTCGCGGGCGGATGAGCAGTTCTTC
D: TRBD1; size: .; J: TRBJ2-7; V: TRBV11-2; length: 13; CDR3: CASSTNRGNEQYF; DNA: TGTGCCAGCAGCACAAACAGGGGGAACGAGCAGTACTTC
D: .; size: many; J: TRBJ1-2; V: TRBV7-2; length: 13; CDR3: CASSPDINYGYTF; DNA: TGTGCCAGCAGCCCAGACATTAACTATGGCTACACCTTC
D: TRBD2; size: .; J: TRBJ2-4; V: TRBV5-1; length: 17; CDR3: CASSLIRGTSGSNIQYF; DNA: TGCGCCAGCAGCTTGATCCGCGGGACTAGCGGGAGTAACATTCAGTACTTC
D: TRBD1; size: few; J: TRBJ1-5; V: TRBV6-2/TRBV6-3; length: 15; CDR3: CASSYGGTGNQPQHF; DNA: TGTGCCAGCAGTTACGGAGGGACAGGCAATCAGCCCCAGCATTTT
D: .; size: few; J: TRBJ2-7; V: TRBV7-2; length: 14; CDR3: CASSLVDGPNEQYF; DNA: TGTGCCAGCAGCTTAGTTGACGGACCGAACGAGCAGTACTTC
D: .; size: few; J: TRBJ2-1; V: TRBV15; length: 15; CDR3: CATSRGENLYHEQFF; DNA: TGTGCCACCAGCAGAGGGGAAAATCTCTATCATGAGCAGTTCTTC
D: TRBD1; size: few; J: TRBJ2-4; V: TRBV24-1; length: 16; CDR3: CATSEPRQGTSNIQYF; DNA: TGTGCCACCAGTGAACCTAGACAGGGGACTTCAAACATTCAGTACTTC
D: TRBD2; size: .; J: TRBJ2-5; V: TRBV6-2/TRBV6-3; length: 15; CDR3: CASSQLAGGHETQYF; DNA: TGTGCCAGCAGCCAACTAGCGGGGGGGCACGAGACCCAGTACTTC
D: .; size: few; J: TRBJ2-1; V: TRBV28; length: 17; CDR3: CASSLVLREGLSQGRSF; DNA: TGTGCCAGCAGTTTAGTCCTCAGGGAAGGACTATCGCAAGGTCGGTCCTTC
D: .; size: .; J: TRBJ2-2; V: TRBV6-5; length: 15; CDR3: CASSLQGNLAGELFF; DNA: TGTGCCAGCAGTTTACAGGGAAATCTGGCCGGGGAGCTGTTTTTT
D: TRBD1; size: .; J: TRBJ2-5; V: TRBV29-1; length: 14; CDR3: CSVASGTGSETQYF; DNA: TGCAGCGTCGCCTCCGGGACAGGGAGCGAGACCCAGTACTTC
D: .; size: few; J: TRBJ2-5; V: TRBV9; length: 15; CDR3: CASSFSGSSEETQYF; DNA: TGTGCCAGCAGCTTCTCAGGTTCTAGCGAAGAGACCCAGTACTTC
D: .; size: .; J: TRBJ1-5; V: TRBV7-2; length: 16; CDR3: CASSSWGGGSNQPQHF; DNA: TGTGCCAGCAGCTCCTGGGGGGGAGGTAGCAATCAGCCCCAGCATTTT
D: .; size: .; J: TRBJ2-2; V: TRBV29-1; length: 13; CDR3: CSVYGANTGELFF; DNA: TGCAGCGTCTACGGGGCGAACACCGGGGAGCTGTTTTTT
D: .; size: many; J: TRBJ2-7; V: TRBV7-2; length: 14; CDR3: CASSLDGGTYEQYF; DNA: TGTGCCAGCAGCTTAGATGGCGGAACCTACGAGCAGTACTTC
D: TRBD2; size: few; J: TRBJ2-3; V: TRBV7-2; length: 14; CDR3: CASSYAAGGGSEYF; DNA: TGTGCCAGCAGCTACGCCGCGGGGGGCGGGTCGGAGTATTTT
D: TRBD1; size: few; J: TRBJ2-5; V: TRBV10-3; length: 12; CDR3: CAIGTDEETQYF; DNA: TGTGCCATCGGGACAGATGAAGAGACCCAGTACTTC
D: .; size: .; J: TRBJ1-5; V: TRBV7-2; length: 15; CDR3: CASSLFVGSNQPQHF; DNA: TGTGCCAGCAGCTTATTTGTGGGGAGCAATCAGCCCCAGCATTTT